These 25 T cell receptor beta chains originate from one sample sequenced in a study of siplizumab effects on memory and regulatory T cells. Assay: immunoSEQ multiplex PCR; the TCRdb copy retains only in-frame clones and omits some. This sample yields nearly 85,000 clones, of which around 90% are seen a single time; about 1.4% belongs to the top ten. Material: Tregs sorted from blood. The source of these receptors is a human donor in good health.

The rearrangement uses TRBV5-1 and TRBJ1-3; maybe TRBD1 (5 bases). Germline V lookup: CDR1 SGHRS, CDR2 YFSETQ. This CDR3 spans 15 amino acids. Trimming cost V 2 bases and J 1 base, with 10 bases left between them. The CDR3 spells CASSFTTGSGNTIYF. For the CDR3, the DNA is TGCGCCAGCAGCTTCACAACAGGTTCTGGAAACACCATATATTTT.

CDR3 protein: CASSFARGSGANVLTF. The CDR3 DNA is TGTGCCAGCAGTTTCGCCAGGGGATCTGGGGCCAACGTCCTGACTTTC. V is TRBV6-5 and J is TRBJ2-6; D perhaps matches TRBD1 (6 bases). V was trimmed by 4 bases and J by 1 base, leaving 11 bases between them. This CDR3 has 16 residues. Germline CDR1 and CDR2: MNHEY and SVGAGI.

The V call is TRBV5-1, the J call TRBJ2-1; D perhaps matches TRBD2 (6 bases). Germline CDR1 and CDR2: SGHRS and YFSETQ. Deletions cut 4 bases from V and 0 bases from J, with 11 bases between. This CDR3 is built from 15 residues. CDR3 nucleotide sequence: TGCGCCAGCAGCGGAGGACTACCCTCCTACAATGAGCAGTTCTTC. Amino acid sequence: CASSGGLPSYNEQFF. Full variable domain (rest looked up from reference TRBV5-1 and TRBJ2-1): KAGVTQTPRYLIKTRGQQVTLSCSPISGHRSVSWYQQTPGQGLQFLFEYFSETQRNKGNFPGRFSGRQFSNSRSEMNVSTLELGDSALYLCASSGGLPSYNEQFFGPGTRLTVL.

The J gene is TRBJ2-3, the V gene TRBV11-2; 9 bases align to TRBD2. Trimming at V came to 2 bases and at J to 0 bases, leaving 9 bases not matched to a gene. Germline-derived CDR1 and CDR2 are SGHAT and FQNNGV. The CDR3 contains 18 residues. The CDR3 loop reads CASSLIKASGASTDTQYF. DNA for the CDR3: TGTGCCAGCAGCTTAATTAAGGCTAGCGGGGCTAGCACAGATACGCAGTATTTT.

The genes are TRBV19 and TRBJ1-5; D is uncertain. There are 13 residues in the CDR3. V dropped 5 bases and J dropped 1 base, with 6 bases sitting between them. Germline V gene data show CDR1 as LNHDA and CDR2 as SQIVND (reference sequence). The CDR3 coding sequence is TGTGCCAGTAGTCGGCAGAGCAATCAGCCCCAGCATTTT. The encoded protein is CASSRQSNQPQHF. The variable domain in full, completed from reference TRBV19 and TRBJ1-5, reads DGGITQSPKYLFRKEGQNVTLSCEQNLNHDAMYWYRQDPGQGLRLIYYSQIVNDFQKGDIAEGYSVSREKKESFPLTVTSAQKNPTAFYLCASSRQSNQPQHFGDGTRLSIL.

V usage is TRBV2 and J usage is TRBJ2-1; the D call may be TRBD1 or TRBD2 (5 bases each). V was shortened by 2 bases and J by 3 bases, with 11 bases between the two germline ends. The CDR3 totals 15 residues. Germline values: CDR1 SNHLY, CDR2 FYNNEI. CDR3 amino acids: CASSEWGSIYNEQFF. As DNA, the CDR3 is TGTGCCAGCAGTGAATGGGGGAGTATCTACAATGAGCAGTTCTTC.

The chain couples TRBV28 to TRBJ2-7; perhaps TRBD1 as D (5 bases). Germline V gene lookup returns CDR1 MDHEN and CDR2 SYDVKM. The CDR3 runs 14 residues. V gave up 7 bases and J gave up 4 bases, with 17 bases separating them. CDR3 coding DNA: TGTGCCAGCAACCTGGACACCGTCTCTTACGAGCAGTACTTC. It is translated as CASNLDTVSYEQYF.

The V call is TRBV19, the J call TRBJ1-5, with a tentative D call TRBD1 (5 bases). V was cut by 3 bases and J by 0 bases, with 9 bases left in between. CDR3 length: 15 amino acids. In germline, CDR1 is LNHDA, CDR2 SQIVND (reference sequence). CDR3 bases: TGTGCCAGTAGTATGGTGCAGGGTAGCAATCAGCCCCAGCATTTT. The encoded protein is CASSMVQGSNQPQHF.

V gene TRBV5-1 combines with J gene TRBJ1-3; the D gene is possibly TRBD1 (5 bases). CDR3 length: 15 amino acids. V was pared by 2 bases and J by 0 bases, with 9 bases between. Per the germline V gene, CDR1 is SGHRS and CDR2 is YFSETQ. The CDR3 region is CASSFTGISGNTIYF. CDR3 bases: TGCGCCAGCAGCTTTACAGGTATCTCTGGAAACACCATATATTTT.

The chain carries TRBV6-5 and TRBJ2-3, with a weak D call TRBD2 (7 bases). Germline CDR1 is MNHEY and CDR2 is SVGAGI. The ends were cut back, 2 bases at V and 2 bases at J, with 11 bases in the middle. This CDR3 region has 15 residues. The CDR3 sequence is CASSYGGGFTDTQYF. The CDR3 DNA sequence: TGTGCCAGCAGTTACGGCGGGGGCTTCACAGATACGCAGTATTTT.

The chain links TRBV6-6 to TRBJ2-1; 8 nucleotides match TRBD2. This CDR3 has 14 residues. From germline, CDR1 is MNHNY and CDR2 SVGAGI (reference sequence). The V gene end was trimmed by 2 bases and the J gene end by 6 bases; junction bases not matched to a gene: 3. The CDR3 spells CASSYAGTSNEQFF. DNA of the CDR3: TGTGCCAGCAGTTACGCCGGGACTAGCAATGAGCAGTTCTTC.

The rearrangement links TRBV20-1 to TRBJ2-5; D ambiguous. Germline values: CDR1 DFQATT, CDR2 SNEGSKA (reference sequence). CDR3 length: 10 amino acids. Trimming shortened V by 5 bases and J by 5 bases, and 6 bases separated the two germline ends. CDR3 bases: TGCAGTGCTCCGCGGGAGACCCAGTACTTC. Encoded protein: CSAPRETQYF.

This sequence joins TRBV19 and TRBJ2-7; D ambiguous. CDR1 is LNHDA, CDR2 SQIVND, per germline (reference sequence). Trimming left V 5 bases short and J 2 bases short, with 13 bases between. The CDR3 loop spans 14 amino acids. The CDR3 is CASSSGHPPYEQYF. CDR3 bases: TGTGCCAGTAGTTCGGGCCATCCCCCCTACGAGCAGTACTTC.

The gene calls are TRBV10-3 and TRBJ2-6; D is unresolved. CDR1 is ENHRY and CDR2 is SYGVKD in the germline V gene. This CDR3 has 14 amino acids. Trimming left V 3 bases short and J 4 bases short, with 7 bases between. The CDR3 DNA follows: TGTGCCATCAGTGATACCCAAGGGGCCAACGTCCTGACTTTC. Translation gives CAISDTQGANVLTF.

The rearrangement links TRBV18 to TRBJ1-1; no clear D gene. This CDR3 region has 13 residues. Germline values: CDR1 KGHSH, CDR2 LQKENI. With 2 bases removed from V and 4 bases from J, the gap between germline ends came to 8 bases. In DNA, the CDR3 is TGTGCCAGCTCACCAGAAGGTTTCACTGAAGCTTTCTTT. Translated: CASSPEGFTEAFF.

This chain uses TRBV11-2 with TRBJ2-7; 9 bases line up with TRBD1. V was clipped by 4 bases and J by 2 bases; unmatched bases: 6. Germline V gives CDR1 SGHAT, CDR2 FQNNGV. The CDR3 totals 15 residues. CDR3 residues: CASSSGQGLPYEQYF. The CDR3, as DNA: TGTGCCAGCAGCTCAGGACAGGGGCTACCCTACGAGCAGTACTTC. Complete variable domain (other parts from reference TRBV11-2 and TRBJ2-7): EAGVAQSPRYKIIEKRQSVAFWCNPISGHATLYWYQQILGQGPKLLIQFQNNGVVDDSQLPKDRFSAERLKGVDSTLKIQPAKLEDSAVYLCASSSGQGLPYEQYFGPGTRLTVT.

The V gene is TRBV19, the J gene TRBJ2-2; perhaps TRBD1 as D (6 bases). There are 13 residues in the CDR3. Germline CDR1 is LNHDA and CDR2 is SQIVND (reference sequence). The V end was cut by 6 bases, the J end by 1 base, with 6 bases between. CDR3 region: CASRGQNTGELFF. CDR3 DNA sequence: TGTGCCAGTAGGGGACAGAACACCGGGGAGCTGTTTTTT.

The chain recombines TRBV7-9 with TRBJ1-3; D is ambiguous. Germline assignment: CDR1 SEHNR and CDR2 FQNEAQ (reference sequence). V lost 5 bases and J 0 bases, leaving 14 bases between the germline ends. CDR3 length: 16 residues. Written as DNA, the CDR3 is TGTGCCAGCAGCCTGCCCGGGTTTCGCTCTGGAAACACCATATATTTT. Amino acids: CASSLPGFRSGNTIYF.

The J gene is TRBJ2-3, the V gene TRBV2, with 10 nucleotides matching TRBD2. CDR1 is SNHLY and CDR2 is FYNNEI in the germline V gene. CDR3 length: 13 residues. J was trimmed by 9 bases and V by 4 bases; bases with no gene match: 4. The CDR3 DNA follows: TGTGCCAGCAGTGCGGGACTAGCGAGGACGCAGTATTTT. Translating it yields CASSAGLARTQYF.

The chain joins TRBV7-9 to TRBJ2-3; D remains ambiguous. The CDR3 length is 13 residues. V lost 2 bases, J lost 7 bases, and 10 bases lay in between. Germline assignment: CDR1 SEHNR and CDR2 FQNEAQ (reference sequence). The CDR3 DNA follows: TGTGCCAGCAGCTTACGACTGTCAAATACGCAGTATTTT. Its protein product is CASSLRLSNTQYF.

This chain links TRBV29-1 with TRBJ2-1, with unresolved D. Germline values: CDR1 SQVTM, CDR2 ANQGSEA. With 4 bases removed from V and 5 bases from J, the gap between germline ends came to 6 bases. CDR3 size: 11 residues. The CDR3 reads CSVARNNEQFF. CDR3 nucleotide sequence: TGCAGCGTTGCTAGAAACAATGAGCAGTTCTTC.

This CDR3 reads CASSPPTGRDGANVLTF. The CDR3 DNA follows: TGTGCCAGCTCACCACCAACAGGGAGAGATGGGGCCAACGTCCTGACTTTC. This chain connects TRBV18 to TRBJ2-6; D might be TRBD1 (6 bases). In germline, CDR1 is KGHSH, CDR2 LQKENI. The CDR3 has 17 residues. Trimming took off 0 bases at V and 3 bases at J, with 12 bases between the two ends. Full variable domain (outside the CDR3, taken from reference TRBV18 and TRBJ2-6): NAGVMQNPRHLVRRRGQEARLRCSPMKGHSHVYWYRQLPEEGLKFMVYLQKENIIDESGMPKERFSAEFPKEGPSILRIQQVVRGDSAAYFCASSPPTGRDGANVLTFGAGSRLTVL.

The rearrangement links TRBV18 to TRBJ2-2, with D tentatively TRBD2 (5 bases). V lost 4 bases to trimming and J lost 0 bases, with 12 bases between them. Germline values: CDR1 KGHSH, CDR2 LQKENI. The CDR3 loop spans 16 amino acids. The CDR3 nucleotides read TGTGCCAGCTCACGGGTGGGAGCCCCGAACACCGGGGAGCTGTTTTTT. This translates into CASSRVGAPNTGELFF.

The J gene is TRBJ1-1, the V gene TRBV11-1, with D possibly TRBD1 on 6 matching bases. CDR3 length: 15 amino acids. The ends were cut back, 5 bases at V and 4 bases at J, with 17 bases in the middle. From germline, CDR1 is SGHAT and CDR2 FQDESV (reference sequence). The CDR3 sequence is CASSIELGASTEAFF. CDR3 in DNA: TGTGCCAGCAGCATAGAACTGGGGGCTAGCACTGAAGCTTTCTTT.

CDR3 protein: CASSQGVTSGDPEQFF. The CDR3 DNA follows: TGCGCCAGCAGCCAGGGGGTGACTAGCGGGGACCCTGAGCAGTTCTTC. The chain uses TRBV4-3 and TRBJ2-1; 11 positions agree with TRBD2. This CDR3 is 16 amino acids long. V gave up 3 bases and J gave up 9 bases; unmatched junction bases: 10. Germline V CDR1 and CDR2: LGHNA, YSLEER.